This TCR beta chain was sequenced in a study of shared clonotypes between healthy human individuals. The study separated CD4+ cells into CD45RA+ naive and CD45RA-negative memory subsets. Authors' processing steps: ImmunoSEQ supplied junction-only sequences lacking quality scores, so filtering was different. Method: immunoSEQ multiplex PCR; TCRdb's copy keeps in-frame clones and lacks some. Clone size and V and J calls were adopted from that table, with D and trimming inferred from the DNA. The data show under 1,900,000 clones, 98% seen once. General study points: Estimated richness was generally greater in naive than memory subsets.

About this clone: Its antigen is undetermined.

The specimen was naive CD4+ T cells sorted from blood. Subset indicated: CD45RA+ positively selected. This TCR was sampled from a man aged 30-40 years in good health.

CDR3 coding DNA: TGTGCCACCCCCTTTGGGCAGCAAGAGACCCAGTACTTC. Amino acids: CATPFGQQETQYF. The J gene is TRBJ2-5, the V gene TRBV7-9; D is ambiguous. CDR1 and CDR2 from the germline V gene are SEHNR and FQNEAQ (reference sequence). The V end lost 10 bases, the J end lost 2 bases, and 14 bases lay between the germline ends. This CDR3 contains 13 residues.